The T cell receptor (beta chain) described here comes from a study of T cell repertoires in cytomegalovirus infection. Study-wide points: Dominating the ex vivo response were TCR beta clonotypes that were CMV-specific and HLA-C-restricted.

The CDR3 length is 13 residues. V was clipped by 1 base and J by 3 bases, with 6 bases between them. CDR1 and CDR2 from the germline V gene are SGHDN and FVKESK. TCRdb reprocessed the reads via MiXCR and lists one record per CDR3 protein. This table has about 460,000 distinct CDR3 sequences, about 11% appearing once. In this sample, this clonotype turned up many times. What it recognizes is unknown. What was sequenced was PBMCs. The chain uses TRBV14 and TRBJ1-2; D is unclear. The TCR comes from a human donor in good health (CMV status not recorded). Some clones in this sample may be carry-over from other donors' samples. CDR3 DNA: TGTGCCAGCAGCCAAGGGACTGACTATGGCTACACCTTC. As protein: CASSQGTDYGYTF.